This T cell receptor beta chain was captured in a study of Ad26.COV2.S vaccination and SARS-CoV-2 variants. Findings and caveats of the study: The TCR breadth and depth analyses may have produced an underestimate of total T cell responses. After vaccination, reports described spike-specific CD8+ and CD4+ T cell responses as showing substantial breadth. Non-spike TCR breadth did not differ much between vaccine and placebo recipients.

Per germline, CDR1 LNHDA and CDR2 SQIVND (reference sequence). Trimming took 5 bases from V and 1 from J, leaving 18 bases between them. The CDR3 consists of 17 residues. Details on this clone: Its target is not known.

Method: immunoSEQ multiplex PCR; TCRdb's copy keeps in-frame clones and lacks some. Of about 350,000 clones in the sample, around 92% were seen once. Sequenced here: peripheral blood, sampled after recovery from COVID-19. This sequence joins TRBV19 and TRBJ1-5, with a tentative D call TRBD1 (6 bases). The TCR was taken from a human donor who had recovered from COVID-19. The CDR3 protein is CASSPRGQWESNQPQHF. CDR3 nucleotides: TGTGCCAGTAGTCCTCGGGGGCAGTGGGAGAGCAATCAGCCCCAGCATTTT.